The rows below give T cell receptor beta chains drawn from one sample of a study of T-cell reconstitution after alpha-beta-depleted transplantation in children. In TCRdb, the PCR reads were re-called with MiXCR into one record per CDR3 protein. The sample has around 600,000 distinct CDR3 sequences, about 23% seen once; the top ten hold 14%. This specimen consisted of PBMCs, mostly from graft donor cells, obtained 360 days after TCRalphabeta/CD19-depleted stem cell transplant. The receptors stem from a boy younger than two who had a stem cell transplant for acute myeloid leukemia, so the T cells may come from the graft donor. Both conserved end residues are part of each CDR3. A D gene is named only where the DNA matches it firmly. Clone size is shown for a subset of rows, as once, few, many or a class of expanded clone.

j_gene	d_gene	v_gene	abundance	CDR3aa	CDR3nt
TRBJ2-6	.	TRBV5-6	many	CASSSPGQWTSGANVLTF	TGTGCCAGCAGTAGTCCGGGACAATGGACCTCTGGGGCCAACGTCCTGACTTTC
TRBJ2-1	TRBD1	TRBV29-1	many	CSVVGGDRDLNEQFF	TGCAGCGTTGTGGGGGGGGACAGGGATCTCAATGAGCAGTTCTTC
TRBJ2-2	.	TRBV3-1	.	CASSQDSIFGGFTGELFF	TGTGCCAGCAGCCAAGATTCTATATTCGGGGGTTTCACCGGGGAGCTGTTTTTT
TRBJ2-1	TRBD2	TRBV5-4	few	CASSFGRPHKTSGGQSSYNEQFF	TGTGCCAGCAGCTTTGGCCGCCCTCATAAAACTAGCGGGGGCCAGAGCTCCTACAATGAGCAGTTCTTC
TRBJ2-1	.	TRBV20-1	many	CSARDLRGDNEQFF	TGCAGTGCTAGAGATCTCCGAGGAGACAATGAGCAGTTCTTC
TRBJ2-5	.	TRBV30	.	CAWSVGLQETQYF	TGTGCCTGGAGTGTAGGACTGCAAGAGACCCAGTACTTC
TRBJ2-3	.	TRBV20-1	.	CSPSDRASTDTQYF	TGCAGTCCATCGGACAGAGCTAGCACAGATACGCAGTATTTT
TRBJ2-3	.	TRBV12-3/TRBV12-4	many	CASSLKGTDTQYF	TGTGCCAGCAGCTTAAAGGGCACAGATACGCAGTATTTT
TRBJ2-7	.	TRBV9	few	CASSVGAQTGYEQYF	TGTGCCAGCAGCGTAGGGGCTCAGACAGGTTACGAGCAGTACTTC
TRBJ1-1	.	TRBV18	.	CASSPGNRDVEAFF	TGTGCCAGCTCTCCAGGCAACCGGGACGTTGAAGCTTTCTTT
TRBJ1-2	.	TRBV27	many	CASSFGGSYGYTF	TGTGCCAGCAGTTTCGGGGGGAGCTATGGCTACACCTTC